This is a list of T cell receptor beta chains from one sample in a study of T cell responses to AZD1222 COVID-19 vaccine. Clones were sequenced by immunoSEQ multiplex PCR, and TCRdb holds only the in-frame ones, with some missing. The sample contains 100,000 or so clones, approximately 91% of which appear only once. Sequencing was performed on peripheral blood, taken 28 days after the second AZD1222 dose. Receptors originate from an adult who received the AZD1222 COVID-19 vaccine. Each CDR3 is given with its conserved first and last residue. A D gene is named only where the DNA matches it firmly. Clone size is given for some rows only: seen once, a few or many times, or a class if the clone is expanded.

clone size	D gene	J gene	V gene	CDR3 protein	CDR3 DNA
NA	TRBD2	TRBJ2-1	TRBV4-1	CASSPLPAGGPGEQFF	TGCGCCAGCAGCCCACTGCCGGCGGGGGGGCCTGGAGAGCAGTTCTTC
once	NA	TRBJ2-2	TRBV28	CASSLIATGELFF	TGTGCCAGCAGTTTGATCGCGACCGGGGAGCTGTTTTTT
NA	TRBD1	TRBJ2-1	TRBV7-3	CASRRQPGTVNNEQFF	TGTGCCAGCAGGCGTCAGCCCGGGACAGTTAACAATGAGCAGTTCTTC
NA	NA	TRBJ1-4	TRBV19	CATRRSTTNEKLFF	TGTGCCACTCGGCGTTCAACAACTAATGAAAAACTGTTTTTT
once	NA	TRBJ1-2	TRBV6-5	CASRRTEFYGYTF	TGTGCCAGCAGGCGGACAGAATTCTATGGCTACACCTTC
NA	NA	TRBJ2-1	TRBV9	CASSVGSQGPIYNEQFF	TGTGCCAGCAGCGTAGGTTCCCAGGGGCCTATCTACAATGAGCAGTTCTTC
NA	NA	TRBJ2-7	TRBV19	CASRTTYEGSYEQYF	TGTGCCAGTAGAACCACTTACGAGGGGAGCTACGAGCAGTACTTC
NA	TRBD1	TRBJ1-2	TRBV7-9	CASSSGDPDRASNYGYTF	TGTGCCAGCAGCTCGGGAGACCCAGACAGGGCTTCTAACTATGGCTACACCTTC
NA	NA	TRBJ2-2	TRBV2	CASSDGGSNTGELFF	TGTGCCAGCAGTGACGGGGGATCGAACACCGGGGAGCTGTTTTTT
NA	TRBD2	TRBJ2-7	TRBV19	CASSIGSGGLYEQYF	TGTGCCAGTAGTATTGGGAGCGGGGGGCTCTACGAGCAGTACTTC
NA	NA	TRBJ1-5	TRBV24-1	CATSDSALGNQPQHF	TGTGCCACCAGTGATTCGGCGCTGGGAAATCAGCCCCAGCATTTT
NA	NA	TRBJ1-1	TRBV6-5	CASSYSRGGAEAFF	TGTGCCAGCAGTTACTCGAGAGGGGGGGCTGAAGCTTTCTTT
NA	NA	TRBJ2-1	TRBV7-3	CASSPGWDNEQFF	TGTGCCAGCAGCCCCGGATGGGACAATGAGCAGTTCTTC
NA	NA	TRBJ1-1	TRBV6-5	CASSFTGTEAFF	TGTGCCAGCAGCTTCACGGGCACTGAAGCTTTCTTT
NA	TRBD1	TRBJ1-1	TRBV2	CASNNRGGGTEAFF	TGTGCCAGCAATAACAGGGGAGGGGGCACTGAAGCTTTCTTT
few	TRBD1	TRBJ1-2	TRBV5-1	CASSSTGQGSGYTF	TGCGCCAGCAGCTCTACGGGACAGGGAAGTGGCTACACCTTC
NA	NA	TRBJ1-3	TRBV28	CASSFLMGNTIYF	TGTGCCAGCAGTTTTCTGATGGGGAACACCATATATTTT
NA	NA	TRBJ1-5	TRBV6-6	CASSYVGQTSRAQHF	TGTGCCAGCAGTTATGTCGGACAGACAAGCAGGGCCCAGCATTTT
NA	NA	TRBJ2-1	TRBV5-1	CASSLDDSRPYNEQFF	TGCGCCAGCAGCTTGGACGACAGTCGCCCCTACAATGAGCAGTTCTTC
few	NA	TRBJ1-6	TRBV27	CASSQDGHSYNSPLHF	TGTGCCAGCAGCCAAGATGGGCACTCCTATAATTCACCCCTCCACTTT
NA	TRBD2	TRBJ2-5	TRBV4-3	CASSPGGIQETQYF	TGCGCCAGCAGTCCCGGGGGGATTCAAGAGACCCAGTACTTC
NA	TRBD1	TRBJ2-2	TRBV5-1	CASSKTGASTGELFF	TGCGCCAGCAGCAAAACAGGGGCTAGCACCGGGGAGCTGTTTTTT
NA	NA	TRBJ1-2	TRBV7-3	CASSPGPPKMNYGYTF	TGTGCCAGCAGCCCGGGACCCCCGAAAATGAACTATGGCTACACCTTC
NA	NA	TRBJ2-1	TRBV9	CASSVGGHEGNEQFF	TGTGCCAGCAGCGTAGGGGGGCACGAGGGGAATGAGCAGTTCTTC
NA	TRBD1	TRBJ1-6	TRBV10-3	CATATGTIQHF	TGTGCCACTGCGACAGGGACTATTCAGCACTTT
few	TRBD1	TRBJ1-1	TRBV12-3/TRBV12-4	CASRLTGDTEAFF	TGTGCCAGCAGGTTAACAGGGGACACTGAAGCTTTCTTT
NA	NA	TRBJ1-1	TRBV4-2	CASSQDRGRDTEAFF	TGTGCCAGCAGCCAAGATCGGGGACGGGACACTGAAGCTTTCTTT
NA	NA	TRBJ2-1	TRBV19	CASSNQQGGRYEQFF	TGTGCCAGTAGTAACCAGCAGGGGGGCCGATATGAGCAGTTCTTC
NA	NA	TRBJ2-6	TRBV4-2	CASSQEKGAGANVLTF	TGTGCCAGCAGCCAAGAAAAGGGGGCTGGGGCCAACGTCCTGACTTTC
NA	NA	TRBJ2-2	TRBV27	CASSIISDSRPGELFF	TGTGCCAGCAGCATCATCAGTGACAGCCGGCCCGGGGAGCTGTTTTTT
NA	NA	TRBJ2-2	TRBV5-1	CASSFLRSGPGLPGELFF	TGCGCCAGCAGCTTTTTGCGTAGCGGCCCTGGGTTACCCGGGGAGCTGTTTTTT
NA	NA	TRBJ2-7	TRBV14	CASSPYSYEQYF	TGTGCCAGCAGCCCGTATTCCTACGAGCAGTACTTC
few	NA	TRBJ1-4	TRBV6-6	CASGGRNVWTNEKLFF	TGTGCCAGCGGGGGACGGAACGTTTGGACTAATGAAAAACTGTTTTTT
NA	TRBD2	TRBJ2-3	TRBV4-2	CASSQDPAGGTDTQYF	TGTGCCAGCAGCCAAGATCCAGCGGGGGGCACAGATACGCAGTATTTT
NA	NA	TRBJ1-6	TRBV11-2	CASSLVRDSPLHF	TGTGCCAGCAGCTTAGTAAGGGATTCACCCCTCCACTTT
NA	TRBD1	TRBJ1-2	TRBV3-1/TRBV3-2	CASSQVWGEGAGYTF	TGTGCCAGCAGCCAAGTTTGGGGGGAGGGGGCTGGCTACACCTTC
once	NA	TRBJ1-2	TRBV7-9	CASSLTGLF	TGTGCCAGCAGCTTAACAGGGTTATTC
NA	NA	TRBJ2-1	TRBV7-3	CASSFWGSSNEQFF	TGTGCCAGCAGCTTTTGGGGGTCGAGCAATGAGCAGTTCTTC
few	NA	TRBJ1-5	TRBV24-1	CATWNQYTHDQPQHF	TGTGCCACCTGGAATCAGTACACCCACGATCAGCCCCAGCATTTT
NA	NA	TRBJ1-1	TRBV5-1	CASSLAGQRTRNTEAFF	TGCGCCAGCAGCTTGGCCGGTCAAAGGACAAGGAACACTGAAGCTTTCTTT
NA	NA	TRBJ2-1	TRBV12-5	CASGSNLGTYNEQFF	TGTGCTAGTGGTTCCAACCTAGGGACATACAATGAGCAGTTCTTC